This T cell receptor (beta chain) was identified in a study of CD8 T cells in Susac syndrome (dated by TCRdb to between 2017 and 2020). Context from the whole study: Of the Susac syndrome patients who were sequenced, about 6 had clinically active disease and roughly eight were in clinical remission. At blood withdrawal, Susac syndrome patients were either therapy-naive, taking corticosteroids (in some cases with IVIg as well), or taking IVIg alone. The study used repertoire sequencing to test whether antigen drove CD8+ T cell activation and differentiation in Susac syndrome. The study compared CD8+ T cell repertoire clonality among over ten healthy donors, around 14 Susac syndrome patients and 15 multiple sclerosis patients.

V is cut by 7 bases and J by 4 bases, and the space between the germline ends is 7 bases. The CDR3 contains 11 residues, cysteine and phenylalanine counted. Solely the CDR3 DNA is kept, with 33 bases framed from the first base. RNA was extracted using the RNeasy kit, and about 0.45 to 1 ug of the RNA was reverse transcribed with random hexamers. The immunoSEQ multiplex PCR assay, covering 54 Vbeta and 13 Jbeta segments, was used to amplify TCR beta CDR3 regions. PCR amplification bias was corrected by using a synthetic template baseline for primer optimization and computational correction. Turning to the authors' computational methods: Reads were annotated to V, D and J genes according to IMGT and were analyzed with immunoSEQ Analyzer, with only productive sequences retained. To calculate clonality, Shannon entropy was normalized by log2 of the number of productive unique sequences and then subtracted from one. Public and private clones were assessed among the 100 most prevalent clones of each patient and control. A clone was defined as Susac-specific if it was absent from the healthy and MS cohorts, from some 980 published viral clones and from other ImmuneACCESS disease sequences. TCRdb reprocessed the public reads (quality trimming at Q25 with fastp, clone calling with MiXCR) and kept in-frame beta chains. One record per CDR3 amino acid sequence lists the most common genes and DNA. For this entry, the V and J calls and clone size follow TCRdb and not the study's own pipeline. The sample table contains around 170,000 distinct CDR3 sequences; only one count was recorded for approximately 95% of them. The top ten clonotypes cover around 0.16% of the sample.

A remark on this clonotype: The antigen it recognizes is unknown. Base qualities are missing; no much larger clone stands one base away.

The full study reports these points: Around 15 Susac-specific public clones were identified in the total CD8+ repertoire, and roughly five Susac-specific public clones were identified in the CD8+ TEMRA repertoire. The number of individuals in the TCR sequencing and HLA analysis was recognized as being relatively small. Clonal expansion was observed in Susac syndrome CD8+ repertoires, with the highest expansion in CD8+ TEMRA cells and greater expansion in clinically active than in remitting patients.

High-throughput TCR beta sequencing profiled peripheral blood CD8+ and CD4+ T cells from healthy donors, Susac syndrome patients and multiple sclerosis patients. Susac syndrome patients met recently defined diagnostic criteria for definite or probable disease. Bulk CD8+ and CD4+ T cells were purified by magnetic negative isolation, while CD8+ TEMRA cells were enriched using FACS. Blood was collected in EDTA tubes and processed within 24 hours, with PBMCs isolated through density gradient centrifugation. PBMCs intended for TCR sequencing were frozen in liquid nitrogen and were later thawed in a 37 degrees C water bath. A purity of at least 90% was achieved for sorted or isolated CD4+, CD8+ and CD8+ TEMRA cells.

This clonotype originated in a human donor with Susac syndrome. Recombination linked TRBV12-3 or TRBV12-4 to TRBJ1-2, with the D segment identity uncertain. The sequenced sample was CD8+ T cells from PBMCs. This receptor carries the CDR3 CASTDTYGYTF. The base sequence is TGTGCCAGCACGGATACCTATGGCTACACCTTC.